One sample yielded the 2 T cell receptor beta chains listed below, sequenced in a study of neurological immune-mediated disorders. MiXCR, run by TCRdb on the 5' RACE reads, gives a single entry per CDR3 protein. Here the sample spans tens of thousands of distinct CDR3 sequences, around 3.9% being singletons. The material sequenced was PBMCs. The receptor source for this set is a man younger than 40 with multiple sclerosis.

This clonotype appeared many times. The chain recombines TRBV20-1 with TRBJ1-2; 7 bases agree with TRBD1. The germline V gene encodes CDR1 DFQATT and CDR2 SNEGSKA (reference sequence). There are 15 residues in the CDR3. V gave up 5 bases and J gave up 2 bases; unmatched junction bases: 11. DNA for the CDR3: TGCAGTGCTGGCCCCCTATGGGGACAGAACTATGGCTACACCTTC. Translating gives CSAGPLWGQNYGYTF.

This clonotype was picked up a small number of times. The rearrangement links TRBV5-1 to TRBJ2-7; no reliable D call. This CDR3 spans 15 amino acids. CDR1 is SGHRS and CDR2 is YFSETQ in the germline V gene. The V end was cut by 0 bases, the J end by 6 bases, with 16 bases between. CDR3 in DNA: TGCGCCAGCAGCTTGGAGGCAGACGATGTTCGCGAGCAGTACTTC. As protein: CASSLEADDVREQYF.